The source of this T cell receptor (beta chain) is a study of blood T cell repertoires in COVID-19. The overall study: COVID-19 samples from acute and convalescent phases originated in the United States, Italy and Spain. T cells, B-cell-depleted T cells, or PBMCs provided the cDNA or gDNA that served as material.

Enrollees, roughly 18 to 89 years old, lived in 20 to 25 US areas. Study processing details: Researchers report that nucleated cell counts were estimated from reference gene primer amplification. Sequencing used immunoSEQ multiplex PCR; TCRdb keeps in-frame clones, though not all of them. That table supplies the V and J calls and clone size; D and trimming were determined from the DNA. This sample has about 230,000 clones, with around 89% found just once. Unmatched junction bases numbered 3, after V lost 2 bases and J lost 0 bases. The CDR3 consists of 16 residues. The germline CDR1 and CDR2 sequences are SGHTA and FQGNSA.

The chain joins TRBV7-2 to TRBJ1-2; 10 positions agree with TRBD1. Sequencing used PBMCs or T cells enriched from blood (not recorded which). The receptor comes from a woman aged 40 to 55 with acute COVID-19. The CDR3 region is CASSLTGTGANYGYTF. In DNA, the CDR3 is TGTGCCAGCAGCTTAACCGGGACAGGGGCTAACTATGGCTACACCTTC.